This TCR beta chain was sequenced during a study of CD39 and CD103 CD8 tumor-infiltrating T cells (dated by TCRdb to the late 2010s). Background on the whole study: The repertoire comparisons shown came from four patients: one with an HPV-positive HNSCC, one with an HPV-negative HNSCC, one with ovarian cancer and one with melanoma. Repertoires of CD8 TIL subsets defined by CD103 and CD39 were compared with peripheral memory CD8 T cells by TCRbeta CDR3 deep sequencing. The full study reports these points: Compared with DN and SP CD8 TILs and with blood memory CD8 T cells, DP CD8 TILs appeared more oligoclonal, with the top 30 clonotypes covering roughly 50-90%. DP TIL clonotypes were rarely found in blood or uninvolved lymph node, whereas DN TIL clonotypes largely overlapped peripheral memory CD8 repertoires.

No therapy was being received by patients at the time of sample collection, although prior treatments had ranged from chemotherapy, radiotherapy, surgery and immunotherapy to none. After thawing, cells went through T lymphocyte enrichment using a negative-selection kit, with EpCAM beads added for tumor-infiltrating lymphocytes. For the CD8 TIL subsets, CD3+CD4-CD8+CD45RA- cells were FACS-sorted and divided into DN, SP and DP based on their expression of CD39 and CD103. Tumor specimens were minced and digested with hyaluronidase, collagenase and DNase for 1 h, filtered, Ficoll-enriched and cryopreserved. Populations were sorted to 98% to 99% purity on a FACSAria II, and cell pellets were frozen for TCR sequencing without culture. This clone has just a few counts. The clone's antigen remains unknown. It has no much larger one-base neighbor in the sample; base qualities were not kept. Genomic DNA was extracted with the DNeasy Blood and Tissue Kit from about 10,000 to 100,000 sorted cells per subset. TCRbeta V-J or V-D-J regions were sequenced and mapped by the immunoSEQ service, with coverage above 10x per sample. For the original study's pipeline: Analysis was limited to productive rearrangements exported from the immunoSEQ Analyzer platform, and clonality was evaluated on the 500 most abundant clones. To quantify how much repertoires overlapped between populations, both the Morisita-Horn similarity index and the Jaccard index were used. Morisita-Horn similarity between CD8 T-cell subset TCR repertoires was measured in over five cancer patients. The table comes from immuneACCESS by way of TCRdb, which keeps in-frame sequences with V and J called. Part of the clones is missing from these tables; in studies checked, under half for an unresolved V gene and the rest for unknown reasons. The DNA gave D and trimming, while V, J and clone size come from that table. A total of 2,000 to 2,500 clones appear in this sample, under 80% of them only once. Under 15% of the sample comes from the top ten.

The CDR3 sequence holds 13 residues, the cysteine and phenylalanine included. This entry keeps only the CDR3 DNA: 39 bases, framed from base 1. Via the germline V gene, CDR1 is SGHRS and CDR2 YFSETQ. The V and J ends are trimmed by 5 bases and 0 bases, leaving 8 bases between them. This TCR was recovered from a human donor with head and neck squamous cell carcinoma. The chain is assembled from TRBV5-1 and TRBJ1-1; the D gene is unclear. Material: CD39- CD103- CD8+ T cells sorted from the tumor. Read against the paper, the sample's cell subset or site label means: CD103-CD39- double-negative CD45RA- CD8 T cells. This receptor carries the CDR3 CASSIEMNTEAFF. The DNA is TGCGCCAGCAGTATTGAGATGAACACTGAAGCTTTCTTT.